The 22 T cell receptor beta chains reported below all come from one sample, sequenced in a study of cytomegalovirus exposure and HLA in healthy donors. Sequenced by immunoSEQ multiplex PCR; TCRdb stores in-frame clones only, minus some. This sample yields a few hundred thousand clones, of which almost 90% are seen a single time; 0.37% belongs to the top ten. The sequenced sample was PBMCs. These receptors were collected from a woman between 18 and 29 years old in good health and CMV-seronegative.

The CDR3 bases are TGTGCCAGCAGCGGGGGACAGGGAAGCTCCTACAATGAGCAGTTCTTC. This gives the protein CASSGGQGSSYNEQFF. This chain joins TRBV11-2 and TRBJ2-1, with 9 bases identical to TRBD1. CDR3 length equals 16 residues. The germline CDR1 and CDR2 sequences are SGHAT and FQNNGV. V dropped 5 bases and J dropped 0; count of bases not matched to a gene: 5.

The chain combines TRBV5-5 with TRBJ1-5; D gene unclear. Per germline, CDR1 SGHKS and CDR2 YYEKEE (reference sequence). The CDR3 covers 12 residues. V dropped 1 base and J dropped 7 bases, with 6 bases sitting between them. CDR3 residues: CASSLTGQPQHF. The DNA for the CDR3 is TGTGCCAGCAGCTTGACGGGGCAGCCCCAGCATTTT.

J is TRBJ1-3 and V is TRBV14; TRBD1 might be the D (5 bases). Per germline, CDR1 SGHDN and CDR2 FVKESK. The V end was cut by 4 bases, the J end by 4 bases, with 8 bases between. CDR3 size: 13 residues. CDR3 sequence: CASSLWTGNTIYF. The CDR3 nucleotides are TGTGCCAGCAGCCTCTGGACAGGAAACACCATATATTTT.

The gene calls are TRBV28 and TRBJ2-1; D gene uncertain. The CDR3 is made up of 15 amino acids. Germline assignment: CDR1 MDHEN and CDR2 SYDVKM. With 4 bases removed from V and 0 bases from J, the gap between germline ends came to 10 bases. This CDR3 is CASSWSPGSYNEQFF. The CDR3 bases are TGTGCCAGCAGTTGGTCCCCGGGCTCCTACAATGAGCAGTTCTTC. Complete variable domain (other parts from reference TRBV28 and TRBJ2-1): DVKVTQSSRYLVKRTGEKVFLECVQDMDHENMFWYRQDPGLGLRLIYFSYDVKMKEKGDIPEGYSVSREKKERFSLILESASTNQTSMYLCASSWSPGSYNEQFFGPGTRLTVL.

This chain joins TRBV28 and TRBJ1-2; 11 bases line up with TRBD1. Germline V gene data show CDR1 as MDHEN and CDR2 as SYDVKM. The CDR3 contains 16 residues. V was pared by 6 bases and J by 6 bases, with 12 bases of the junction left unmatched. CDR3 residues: CASRRHGTGGLDGYTF. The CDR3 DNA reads TGTGCCAGCAGACGCCACGGGACAGGGGGTTTAGATGGCTACACCTTC.

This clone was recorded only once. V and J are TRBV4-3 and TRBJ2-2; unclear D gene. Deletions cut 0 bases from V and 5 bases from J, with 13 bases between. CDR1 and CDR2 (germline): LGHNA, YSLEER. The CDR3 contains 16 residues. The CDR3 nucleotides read TGCGCCAGCAGCCAAGATCTGCTAGTATCTACCGGGGAGCTGTTTTTT. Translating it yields CASSQDLLVSTGELFF.

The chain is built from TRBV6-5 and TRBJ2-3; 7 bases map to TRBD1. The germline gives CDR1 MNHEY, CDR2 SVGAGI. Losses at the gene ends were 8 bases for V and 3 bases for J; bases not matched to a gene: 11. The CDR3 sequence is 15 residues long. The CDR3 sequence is CASSPTGQRTDTQYF. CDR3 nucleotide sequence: TGTGCCAGCTCCCCCACGGGACAGCGGACAGATACGCAGTATTTT.

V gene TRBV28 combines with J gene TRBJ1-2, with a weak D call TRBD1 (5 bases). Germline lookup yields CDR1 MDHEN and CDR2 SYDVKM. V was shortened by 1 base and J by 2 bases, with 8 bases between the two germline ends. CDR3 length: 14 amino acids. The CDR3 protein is CASSLFPGNYGYTF. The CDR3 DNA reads TGTGCCAGCAGTTTATTCCCAGGGAACTATGGCTACACCTTC.

DNA for the CDR3: TGTGCCAGCAGTTACTCGAAGTTCAGATTCTACGAGCAGTACTTC. Translated: CASSYSKFRFYEQYF. The gene calls are TRBV6-5 and TRBJ2-7; D gene unclear. The V end lost 0 bases, the J end lost 3 bases, and 12 bases lay between the germline ends. Germline CDR1 MNHEY, CDR2 SVGAGI. This CDR3 spans 15 amino acids.

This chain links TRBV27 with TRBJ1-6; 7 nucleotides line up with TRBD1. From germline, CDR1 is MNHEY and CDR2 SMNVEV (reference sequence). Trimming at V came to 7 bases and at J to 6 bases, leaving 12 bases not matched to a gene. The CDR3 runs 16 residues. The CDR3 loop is CASNARPGQLNSPLHF. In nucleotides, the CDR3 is TGTGCCAGCAACGCTCGTCCGGGACAGCTTAATTCACCCCTCCACTTT.

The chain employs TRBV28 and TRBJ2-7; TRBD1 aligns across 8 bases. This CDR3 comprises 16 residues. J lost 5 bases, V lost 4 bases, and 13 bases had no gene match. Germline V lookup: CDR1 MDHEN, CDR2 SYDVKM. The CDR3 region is CASSSVMSGQGDEQYV. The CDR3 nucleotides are TGTGCCAGCAGTTCCGTAATGAGCGGACAGGGTGACGAGCAGTACGTC.

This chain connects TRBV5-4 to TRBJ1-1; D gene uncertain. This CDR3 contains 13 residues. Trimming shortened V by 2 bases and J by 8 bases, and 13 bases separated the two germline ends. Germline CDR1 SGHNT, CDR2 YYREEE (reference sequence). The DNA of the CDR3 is TGTGCCAGCAGCTTCGAGGAATACGACGAAGCTTTCTTT. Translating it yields CASSFEEYDEAFF.

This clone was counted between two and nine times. The CDR3 region has the DNA TGCGCCAGCAGCCAAGACTCCCAGGCCTTCATTTATGGCTACACCTTC. It specifies CASSQDSQAFIYGYTF. The V gene is TRBV4-1, the J gene TRBJ1-2; D ambiguous. The germline gives CDR1 MGHRA, CDR2 YSYEKL. Trimming stripped 0 bases from V and 5 bases from J, with 16 bases between. This CDR3 is 16 amino acids long.

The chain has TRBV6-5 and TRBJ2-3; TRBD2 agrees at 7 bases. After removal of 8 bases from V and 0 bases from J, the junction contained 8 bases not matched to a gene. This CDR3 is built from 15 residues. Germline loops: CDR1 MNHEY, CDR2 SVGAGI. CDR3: CASSHFSGSTDTQYF. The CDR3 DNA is TGTGCCAGCTCGCACTTTAGCGGGAGCACAGATACGCAGTATTTT.

The CDR3 DNA sequence: TGTGCTACAACTAGCGGGGGTTACAATGAGCAGTTCTTC. Amino acid sequence: CATTSGGYNEQFF. The genes are TRBV12-5 and TRBJ2-1, with 11 nucleotides matching TRBD2. Germline CDR1 reads LGHNT; CDR2 reads FRNRAP. V dropped 10 bases and J dropped 4; count of bases not matched to a gene: 3. This CDR3 is built from 13 residues.

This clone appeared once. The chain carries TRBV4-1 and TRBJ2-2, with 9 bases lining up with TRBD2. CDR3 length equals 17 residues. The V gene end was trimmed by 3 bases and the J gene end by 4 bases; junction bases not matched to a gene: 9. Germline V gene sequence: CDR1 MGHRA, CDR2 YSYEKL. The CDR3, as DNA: TGCGCCAGCAGCCAGCAATGGGGACTAGCCGGCACCGGGGAGCTGTTTTTT. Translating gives CASSQQWGLAGTGELFF.

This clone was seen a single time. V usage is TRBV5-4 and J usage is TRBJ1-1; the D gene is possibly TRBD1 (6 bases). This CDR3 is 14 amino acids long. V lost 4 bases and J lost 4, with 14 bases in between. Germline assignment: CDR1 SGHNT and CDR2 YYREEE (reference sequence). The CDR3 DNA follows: TGTGCCAGCAGCCATGTTGACAGGCTCACTGAAGCTTTCTTT. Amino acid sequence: CASSHVDRLTEAFF. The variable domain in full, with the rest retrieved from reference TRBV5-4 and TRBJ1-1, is ETGVTQSPTHLIKTRGQQVTLRCSSQSGHNTVSWYQQALGQGPQFIFQYYREEENGRGNFPPRFSGLQFPNYSSELNVNALELDDSALYLCASSHVDRLTEAFFGQGTRLTVV.

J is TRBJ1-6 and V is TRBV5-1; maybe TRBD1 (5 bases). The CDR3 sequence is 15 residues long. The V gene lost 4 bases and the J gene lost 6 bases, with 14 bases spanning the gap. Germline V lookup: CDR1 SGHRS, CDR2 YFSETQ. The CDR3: CASSPEAGPNSPLHF. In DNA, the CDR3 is TGCGCCAGCAGCCCTGAGGCGGGGCCTAATTCACCCCTCCACTTT.

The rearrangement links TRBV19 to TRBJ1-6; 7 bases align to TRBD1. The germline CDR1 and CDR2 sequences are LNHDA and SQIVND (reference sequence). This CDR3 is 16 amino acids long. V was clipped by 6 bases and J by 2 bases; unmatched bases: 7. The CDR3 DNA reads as TGTGCCAGTAGCCTTGAGGGGGCCGCCTATAATTCACCCCTCCACTTT. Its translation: CASSLEGAAYNSPLHF.

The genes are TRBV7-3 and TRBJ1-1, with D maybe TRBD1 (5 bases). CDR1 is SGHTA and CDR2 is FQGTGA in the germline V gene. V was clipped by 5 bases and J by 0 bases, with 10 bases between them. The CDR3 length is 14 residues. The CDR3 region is CASSIRAMNTEAFF. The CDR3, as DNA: TGTGCCAGCAGCATCAGGGCTATGAACACTGAAGCTTTCTTT.

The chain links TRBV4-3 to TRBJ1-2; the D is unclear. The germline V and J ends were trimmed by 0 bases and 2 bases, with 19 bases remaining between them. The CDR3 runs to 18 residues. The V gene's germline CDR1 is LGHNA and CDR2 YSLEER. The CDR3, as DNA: TGCGCCAGCAGCCAAGACCACTTAGCCGGGAAAGAAAACTATGGCTACACCTTC. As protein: CASSQDHLAGKENYGYTF.

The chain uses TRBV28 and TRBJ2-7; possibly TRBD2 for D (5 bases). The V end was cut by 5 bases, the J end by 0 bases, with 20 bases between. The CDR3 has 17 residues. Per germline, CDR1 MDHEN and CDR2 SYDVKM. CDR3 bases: TGTGCCAGCAGTCAAAGGACTCGCTACTTGAGCTCCTACGAGCAGTACTTC. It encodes CASSQRTRYLSSYEQYF.